This T cell receptor (beta chain) was identified during a study of technical replicates of blood from a few donors. The CDR3 sequence is 15 residues long. Germline V lookup: CDR1 MNHEY, CDR2 SVGAGI. After removal of 6 bases from V and 6 bases from J, the junction contained 9 bases not matched to a gene. Assay used: immunoSEQ multiplex PCR; TCRdb lists only in-frame clones, some missing. The table has 74,000 or so clones, about 92% seen once. Sequencing was carried out using T cells isolated from PBMCs. The sequence was obtained from a human donor in good health. The chain recombines TRBV6-5 with TRBJ2-1, with 9 bases aligning to TRBD2. This CDR3 reads CASSYMGLAGNEQFF. For the CDR3, the DNA is TGTGCCAGCAGCTACATGGGACTAGCTGGCAATGAGCAGTTCTTC.